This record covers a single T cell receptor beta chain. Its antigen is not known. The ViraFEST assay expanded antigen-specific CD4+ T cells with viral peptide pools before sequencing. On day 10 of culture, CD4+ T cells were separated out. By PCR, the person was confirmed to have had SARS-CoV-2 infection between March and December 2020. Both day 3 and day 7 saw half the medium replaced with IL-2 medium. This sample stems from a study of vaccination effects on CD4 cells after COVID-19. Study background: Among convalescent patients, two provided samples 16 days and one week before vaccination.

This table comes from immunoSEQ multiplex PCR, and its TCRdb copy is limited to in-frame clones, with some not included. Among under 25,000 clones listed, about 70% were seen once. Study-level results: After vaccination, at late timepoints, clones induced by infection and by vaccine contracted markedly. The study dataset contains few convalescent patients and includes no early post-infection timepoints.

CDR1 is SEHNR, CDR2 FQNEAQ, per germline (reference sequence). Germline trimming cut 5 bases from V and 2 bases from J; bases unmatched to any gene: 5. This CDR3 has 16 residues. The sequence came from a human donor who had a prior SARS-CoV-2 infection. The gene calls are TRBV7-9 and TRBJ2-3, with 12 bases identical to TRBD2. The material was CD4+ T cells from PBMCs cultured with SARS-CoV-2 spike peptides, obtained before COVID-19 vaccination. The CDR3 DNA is TGTGCCAGCAGCCAGACTAGCGGGGGTAACACAGATACGCAGTATTTT. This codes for CASSQTSGGNTDTQYF. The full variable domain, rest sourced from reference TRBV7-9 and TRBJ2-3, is DTGVSQNPRHKITKRGQNVTFRCDPISEHNRLYWYRQTLGQGPEFLTYFQNEAQLEKSRLLSDRFSAERPKGSFSTLEIQRTEQGDSAMYLCASSQTSGGNTDTQYFGPGTRLTVL.